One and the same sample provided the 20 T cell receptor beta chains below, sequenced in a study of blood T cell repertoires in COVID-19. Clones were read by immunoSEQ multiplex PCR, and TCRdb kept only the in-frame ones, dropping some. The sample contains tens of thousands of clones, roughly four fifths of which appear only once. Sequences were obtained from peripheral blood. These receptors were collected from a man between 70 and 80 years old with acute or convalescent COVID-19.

The CDR3 loop is CASSLRQDNEKLFF. The CDR3 nucleotides are TGTGCCAGCAGCTTAAGACAGGATAATGAAAAACTGTTTTTT. The rearrangement joins TRBV13 to TRBJ1-4; D might be TRBD1 (6 bases). Germline V gene lookup returns CDR1 PRHDT and CDR2 FYEKMQ (reference sequence). With 2 bases removed from V and 4 bases from J, the gap between germline ends came to 8 bases. This CDR3 has 14 residues.

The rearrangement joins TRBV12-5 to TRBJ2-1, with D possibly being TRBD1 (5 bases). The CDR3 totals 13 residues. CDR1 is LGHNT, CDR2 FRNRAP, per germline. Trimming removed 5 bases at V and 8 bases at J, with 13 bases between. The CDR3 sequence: CASGGSPRDEQFF. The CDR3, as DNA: TGTGCTAGTGGTGGATCCCCCAGGGATGAGCAGTTCTTC.

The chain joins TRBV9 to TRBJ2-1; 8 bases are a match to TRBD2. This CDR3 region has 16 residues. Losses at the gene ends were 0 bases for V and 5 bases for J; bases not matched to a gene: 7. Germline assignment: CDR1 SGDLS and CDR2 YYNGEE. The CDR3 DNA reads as TGTGCCAGCAGCGTAGTGGCGGGGGGCCCCCACAATGAGCAGTTCTTC. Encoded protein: CASSVVAGGPHNEQFF. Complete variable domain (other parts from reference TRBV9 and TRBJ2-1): DSGVTQTPKHLITATGQRVTLRCSPRSGDLSVYWYQQSLDQGLQFLIQYYNGEERAKGNILERFSAQQFPDLHSELNLSSLELGDSALYFCASSVVAGGPHNEQFFGPGTRLTVL.

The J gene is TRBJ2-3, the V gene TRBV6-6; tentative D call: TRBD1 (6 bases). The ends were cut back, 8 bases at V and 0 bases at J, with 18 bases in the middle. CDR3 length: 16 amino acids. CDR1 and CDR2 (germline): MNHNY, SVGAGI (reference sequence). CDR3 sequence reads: CASGGQLSLSTDTQYF. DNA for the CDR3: TGTGCCAGCGGCGGACAGTTAAGCCTTAGCACAGATACGCAGTATTTT.

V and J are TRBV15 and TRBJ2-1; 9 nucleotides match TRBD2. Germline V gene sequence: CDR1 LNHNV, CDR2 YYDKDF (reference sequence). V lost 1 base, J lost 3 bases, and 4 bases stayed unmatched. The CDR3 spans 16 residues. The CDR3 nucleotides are TGTGCCACCAGCAGAGTTGTTAGCGGGAGCTACAATGAGCAGTTCTTC. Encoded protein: CATSRVVSGSYNEQFF.

As DNA, the CDR3 is TGTGCCAGCAGAAAAGGGACAGGGGGAAGCAATCAGCCCCAGCATTTT. Its translation is CASRKGTGGSNQPQHF. This chain connects TRBV6-6 to TRBJ1-5; 11 bases match TRBD1. The ends lost 6 bases at V and 1 base at J; junction bases unmatched: 5. This CDR3 has 16 amino acids. Germline CDR1 and CDR2: MNHNY and SVGAGI (reference sequence).

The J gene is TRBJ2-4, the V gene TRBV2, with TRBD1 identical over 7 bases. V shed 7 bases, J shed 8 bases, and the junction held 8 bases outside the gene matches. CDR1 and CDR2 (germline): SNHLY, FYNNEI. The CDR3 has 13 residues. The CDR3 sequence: CASNGQGVDIQYF. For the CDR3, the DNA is TGTGCCAGCAACGGGCAGGGGGTGGACATTCAGTACTTC.

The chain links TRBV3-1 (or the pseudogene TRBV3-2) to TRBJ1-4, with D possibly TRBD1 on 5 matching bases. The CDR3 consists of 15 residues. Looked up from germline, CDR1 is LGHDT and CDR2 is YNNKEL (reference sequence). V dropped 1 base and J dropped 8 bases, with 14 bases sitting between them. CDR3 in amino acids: CASSQGQGLWEKLFF. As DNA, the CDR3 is TGTGCCAGCAGCCAAGGGCAGGGCCTTTGGGAAAAACTGTTTTTT.

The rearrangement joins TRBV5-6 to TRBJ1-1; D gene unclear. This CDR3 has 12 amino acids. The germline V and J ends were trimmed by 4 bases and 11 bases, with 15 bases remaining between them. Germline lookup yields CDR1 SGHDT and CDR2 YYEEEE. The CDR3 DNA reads TGTGCCAGCAGCCCCCAGGAGGGTTCGGCTTTCTTT. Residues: CASSPQEGSAFF.

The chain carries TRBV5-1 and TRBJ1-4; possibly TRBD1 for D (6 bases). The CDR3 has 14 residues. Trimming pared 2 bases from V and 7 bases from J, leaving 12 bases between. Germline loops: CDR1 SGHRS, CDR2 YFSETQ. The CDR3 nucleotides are TGCGCCAGCAGCTTTTGGCAGGGGAGTGAAAAACTGTTTTTT. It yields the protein CASSFWQGSEKLFF.

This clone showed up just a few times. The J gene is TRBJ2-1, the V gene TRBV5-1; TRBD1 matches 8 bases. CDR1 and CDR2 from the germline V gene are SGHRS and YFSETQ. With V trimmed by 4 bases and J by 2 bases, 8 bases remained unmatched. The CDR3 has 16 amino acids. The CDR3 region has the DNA TGCGCCAGCAGCAAAACGGGACAGGCCACCTACAATGAGCAGTTCTTC. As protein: CASSKTGQATYNEQFF.

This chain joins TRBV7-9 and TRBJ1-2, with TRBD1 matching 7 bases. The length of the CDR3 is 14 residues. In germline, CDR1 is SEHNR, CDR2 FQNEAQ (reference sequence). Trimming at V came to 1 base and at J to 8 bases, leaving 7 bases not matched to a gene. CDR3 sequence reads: CASSLDAQGQGYTF. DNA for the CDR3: TGTGCCAGCAGCTTAGACGCACAGGGGCAAGGCTACACCTTC.

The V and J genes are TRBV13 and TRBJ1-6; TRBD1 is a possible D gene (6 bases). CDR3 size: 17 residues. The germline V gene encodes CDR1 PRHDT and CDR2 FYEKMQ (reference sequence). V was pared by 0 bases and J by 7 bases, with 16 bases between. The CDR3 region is CASSLGLPGHKNSPLHF. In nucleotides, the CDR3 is TGTGCCAGCAGCTTAGGCCTTCCGGGACACAAAAATTCACCCCTCCACTTT.

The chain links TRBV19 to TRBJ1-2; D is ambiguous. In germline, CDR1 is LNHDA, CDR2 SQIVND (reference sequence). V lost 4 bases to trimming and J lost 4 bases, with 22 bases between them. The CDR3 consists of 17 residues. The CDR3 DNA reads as TGTGCCAGTAGTACCGTGGGAGGAAACCCAAACTCCTATGGCTACACCTTC. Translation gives CASSTVGGNPNSYGYTF.

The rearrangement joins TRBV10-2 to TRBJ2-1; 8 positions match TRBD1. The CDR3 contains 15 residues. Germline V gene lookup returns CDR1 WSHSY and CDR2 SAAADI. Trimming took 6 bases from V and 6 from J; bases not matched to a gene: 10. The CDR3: CASRKWGQVGNEQFF. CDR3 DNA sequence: TGCGCCAGCAGGAAGTGGGGACAGGTGGGCAATGAGCAGTTCTTC.

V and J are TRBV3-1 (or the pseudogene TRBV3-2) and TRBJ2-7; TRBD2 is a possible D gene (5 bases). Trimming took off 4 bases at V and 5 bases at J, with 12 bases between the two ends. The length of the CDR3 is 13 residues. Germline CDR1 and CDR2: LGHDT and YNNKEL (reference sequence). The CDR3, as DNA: TGTGCCAGCAGCCCGGACTTGGGCCACGAGCAGTACTTC. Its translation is CASSPDLGHEQYF.

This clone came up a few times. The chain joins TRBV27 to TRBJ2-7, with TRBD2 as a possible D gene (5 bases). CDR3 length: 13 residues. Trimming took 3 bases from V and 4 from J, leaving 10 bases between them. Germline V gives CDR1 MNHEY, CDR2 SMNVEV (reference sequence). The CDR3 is CASSFEGGYEQYF. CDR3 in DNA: TGTGCCAGCAGTTTTGAGGGCGGTTACGAGCAGTACTTC.

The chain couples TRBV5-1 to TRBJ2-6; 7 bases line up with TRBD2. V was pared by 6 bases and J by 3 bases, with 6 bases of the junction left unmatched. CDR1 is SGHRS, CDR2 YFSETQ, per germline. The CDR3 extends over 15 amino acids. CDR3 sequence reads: CASTRAGDGANVLTF. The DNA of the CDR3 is TGCGCCAGCACCCGGGCGGGGGATGGGGCCAACGTCCTGACTTTC.

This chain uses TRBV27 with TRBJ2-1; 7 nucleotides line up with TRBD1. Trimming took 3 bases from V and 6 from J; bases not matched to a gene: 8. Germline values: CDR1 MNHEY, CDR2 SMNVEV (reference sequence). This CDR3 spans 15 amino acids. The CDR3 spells CASSLNRGKGNEQFF. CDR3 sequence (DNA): TGTGCCAGCAGTTTGAACAGGGGAAAGGGCAATGAGCAGTTCTTC.

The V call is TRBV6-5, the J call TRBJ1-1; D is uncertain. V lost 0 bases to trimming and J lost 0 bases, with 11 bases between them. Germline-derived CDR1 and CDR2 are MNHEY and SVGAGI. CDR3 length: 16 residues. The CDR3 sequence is CASSYSRREMNTEAFF. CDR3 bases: TGTGCCAGCAGTTACTCGAGGAGGGAAATGAACACTGAAGCTTTCTTT.